Included here is one T cell receptor beta chain sequence, with context. Its antigen is not known. The CDR3 has 13 amino acids. Per the germline V gene, CDR1 is DFQATT and CDR2 is SNEGSKA (reference sequence). The source of the sample is a study of CXCR3-negative and CXCR3-positive naive CD8 T cells. It was by 5' RACE with UMI labels that the TRB cDNA libraries were prepared. TCRdb re-called the 5' RACE reads and shows each CDR3 protein once, DNA omitted. The sample spans about 84,000 distinct CDR3 sequences; the ten largest clones claim 0.55% to 0.7%. Study outcomes and limitations: Hydrophobicity was higher for TRB CDR3s found in CXCR3-positive naive cells than in CXCR3-negative naive cells.

The V gene is TRBV20-1, the J gene TRBJ2-7. This TCR came from a human donor in good health. Some clones in this sample may be carry-over from other donors' samples. The specimen sequenced was naive CXCR3+ CD8+ T cells from blood. Stated subset: CD45RO-CCR7+CD27+CD95- naive CD8+ T cells expressing CXCR3 (TNR3+). CDR3: CSARAGNYNEQYF.